Many counts were recorded for the clone carrying this T cell receptor beta chain. Its target is not known. The data belong to a study of identical twins. Unique molecular identifiers were in the cDNA, with template-switch universal primer binding. TCRdb re-called the 5' RACE reads with MiXCR, one entry per CDR3 protein. Of about 690,000 distinct CDR3 sequences listed, roughly 6% are singletons. Overall study findings and caveats: Conclusions relied on cross-sectional statistical analysis, not following the same donors. The abundant beta clonotypes from cord blood had fewer insertions, and memory repertoires had none of this.

The donors were all healthy and Caucasian. The clonotype was recovered from a man between 18 and 29 years old in good health. The sample comprised naive T cells sorted from blood.

The CDR3 sequence is CASSLAGGQRDTEAFF. The CDR3 DNA reads TGTGCCAGCAGCTTAGCAGGGGGTCAGAGGGACACTGAAGCTTTCTTT. The chain recombines TRBV7-3 with TRBJ1-1, with 7 bases fitting TRBD1. Germline V gives CDR1 SGHTA, CDR2 FQGTGA. CDR3 size: 16 residues. The V gene end was trimmed by 2 bases and the J gene end by 3 bases; junction bases not matched to a gene: 9.